This T cell receptor (beta chain) comes out of a study of CD8 T cells in Susac syndrome. TEMRA cells were FACS-enriched and CD8+ and CD4+ T cells negatively isolated. Findings and limits, study-wide: Maximal CD8+ clonal expansion in Susac was observed within TEMRA cells and among active patients.

This clonotype showed up just once. Its antigen is as yet unknown. CDR3 length equals 14 residues. CDR1 and CDR2 (germline): SGHRS, YFSETQ. Losses at the gene ends were 4 bases for V and 3 bases for J; bases not matched to a gene: 2. An amount of RNA that ranged from roughly 0.45 to 1 ug was reverse transcribed with random hexamers. With immunoSEQ multiplex PCR, TCR beta CDR3 was amplified across 54 Vbeta and 13 Jbeta. MiXCR, run by TCRdb on the immunoSEQ multiplex PCR reads, gives a single entry per CDR3 protein. Counted here are around 69,000 distinct CDR3 sequences, approximately 93% occurring once; the ten biggest clones make up around 0.45%.

Material for sequencing was CD8+ T cells from PBMCs. The source is a human donor with Susac syndrome. The chain employs TRBV5-1 and TRBJ2-3, with TRBD2 matching over 10 bases. CDR3 in amino acids: CASSEGLATDTQYF. In DNA, the CDR3 is TGCGCCAGCAGCGAGGGACTAGCGACAGATACGCAGTATTTT.